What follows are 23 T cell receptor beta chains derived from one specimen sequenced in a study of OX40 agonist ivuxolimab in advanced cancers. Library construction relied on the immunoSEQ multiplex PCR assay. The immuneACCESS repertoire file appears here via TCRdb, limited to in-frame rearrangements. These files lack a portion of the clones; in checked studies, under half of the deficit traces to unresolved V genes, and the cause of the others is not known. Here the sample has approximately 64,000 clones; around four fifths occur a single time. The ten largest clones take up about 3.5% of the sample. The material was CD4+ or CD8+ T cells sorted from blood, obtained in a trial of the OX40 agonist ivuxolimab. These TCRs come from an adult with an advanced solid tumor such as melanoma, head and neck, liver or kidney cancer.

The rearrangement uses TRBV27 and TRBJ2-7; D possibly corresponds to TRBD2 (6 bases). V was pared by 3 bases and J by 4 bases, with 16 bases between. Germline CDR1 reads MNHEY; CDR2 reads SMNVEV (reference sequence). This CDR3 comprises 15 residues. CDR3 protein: CASSLSLATYYEQYF. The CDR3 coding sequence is TGTGCCAGCAGTTTGTCTCTAGCGACTTATTACGAGCAGTACTTC.

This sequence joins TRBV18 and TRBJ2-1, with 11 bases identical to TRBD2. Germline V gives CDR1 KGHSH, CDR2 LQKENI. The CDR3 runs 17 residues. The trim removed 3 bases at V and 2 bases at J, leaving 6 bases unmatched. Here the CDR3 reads CASSPIAGGRAYNEQFF. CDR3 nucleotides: TGTGCCAGCTCACCTATAGCGGGAGGGAGGGCCTACAATGAGCAGTTCTTC.

The CDR3 protein is CASSLVVAGGEQYF. In nucleotides, the CDR3 is TGTGCCAGCAGTTTGGTAGTAGCGGGAGGCGAGCAGTACTTC. This chain uses TRBV28 with TRBJ2-5, with 10 nucleotides matching TRBD2. The tail of the sequence fits TRBJ2-7 better, so the J call may be wrong. CDR3 length: 14 amino acids. Germline V gives CDR1 MDHEN, CDR2 SYDVKM.

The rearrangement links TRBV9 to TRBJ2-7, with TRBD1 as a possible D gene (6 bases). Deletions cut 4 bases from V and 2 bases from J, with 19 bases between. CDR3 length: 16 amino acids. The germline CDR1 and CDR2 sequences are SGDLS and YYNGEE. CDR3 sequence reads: CASSRDRDTRTYEQYF. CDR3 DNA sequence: TGTGCCAGCAGCAGAGACCGGGACACTCGCACCTACGAGCAGTACTTC.

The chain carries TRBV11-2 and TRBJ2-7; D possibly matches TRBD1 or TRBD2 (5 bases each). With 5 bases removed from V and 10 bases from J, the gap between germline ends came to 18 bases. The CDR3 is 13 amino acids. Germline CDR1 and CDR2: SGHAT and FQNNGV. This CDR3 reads CASSQDRGASQYF. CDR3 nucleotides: TGTGCCAGCAGCCAAGACCGAGGGGCAAGCCAGTACTTC. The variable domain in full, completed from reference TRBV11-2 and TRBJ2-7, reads EAGVAQSPRYKIIEKRQSVAFWCNPISGHATLYWYQQILGQGPKLLIQFQNNGVVDDSQLPKDRFSAERLKGVDSTLKIQPAKLEDSAVYLCASSQDRGASQYFGPGTRLTVT.

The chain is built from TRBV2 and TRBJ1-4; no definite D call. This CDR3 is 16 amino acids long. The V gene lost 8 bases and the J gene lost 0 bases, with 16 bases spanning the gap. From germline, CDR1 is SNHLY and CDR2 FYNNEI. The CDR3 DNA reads TGTGCCAGCCTATCTCTTACAGTGACAACTAATGAAAAACTGTTTTTT. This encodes CASLSLTVTTNEKLFF.

Written as DNA, the CDR3 is TGTGCCAGCAGCTCCCCTACCCGAGGTAGCGGGAACCAAGAGACCCAGTACTTC. Its protein product is CASSSPTRGSGNQETQYF. The gene calls are TRBV7-9 and TRBJ2-5, with 8 bases aligning to TRBD2. The ends lost 4 bases at V and 0 bases at J; junction bases unmatched: 13. The CDR3 is made up of 18 amino acids. Germline CDR1 SEHNR, CDR2 FQNEAQ (reference sequence).

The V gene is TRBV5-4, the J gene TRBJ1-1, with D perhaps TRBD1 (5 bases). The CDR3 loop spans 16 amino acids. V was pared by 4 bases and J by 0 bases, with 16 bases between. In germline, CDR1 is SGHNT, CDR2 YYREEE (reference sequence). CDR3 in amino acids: CASSADRQSMNTEAFF. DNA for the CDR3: TGTGCCAGCAGCGCGGACCGACAGTCCATGAACACTGAAGCTTTCTTT.

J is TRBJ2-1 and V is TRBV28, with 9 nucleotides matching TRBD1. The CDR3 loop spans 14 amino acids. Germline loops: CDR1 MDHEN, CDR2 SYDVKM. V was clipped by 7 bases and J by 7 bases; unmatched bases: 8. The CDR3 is CASTGTGILNEQFF. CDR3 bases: TGTGCCAGCACCGGGACAGGGATTTTGAATGAGCAGTTCTTC. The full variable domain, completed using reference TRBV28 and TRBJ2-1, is DVKVTQSSRYLVKRTGEKVFLECVQDMDHENMFWYRQDPGLGLRLIYFSYDVKMKEKGDIPEGYSVSREKKERFSLILESASTNQTSMYLCASTGTGILNEQFFGPGTRLTVL.

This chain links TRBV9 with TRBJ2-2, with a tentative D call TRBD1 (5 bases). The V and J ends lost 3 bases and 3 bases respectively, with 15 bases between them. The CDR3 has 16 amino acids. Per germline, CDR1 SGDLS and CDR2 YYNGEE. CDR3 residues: CASSAWQGVDTGELFF. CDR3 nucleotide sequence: TGTGCCAGCAGCGCGTGGCAGGGTGTCGACACCGGGGAGCTGTTTTTT. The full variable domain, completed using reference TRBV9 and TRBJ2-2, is DSGVTQTPKHLITATGQRVTLRCSPRSGDLSVYWYQQSLDQGLQFLIQYYNGEERAKGNILERFSAQQFPDLHSELNLSSLELGDSALYFCASSAWQGVDTGELFFGEGSRLTVL.

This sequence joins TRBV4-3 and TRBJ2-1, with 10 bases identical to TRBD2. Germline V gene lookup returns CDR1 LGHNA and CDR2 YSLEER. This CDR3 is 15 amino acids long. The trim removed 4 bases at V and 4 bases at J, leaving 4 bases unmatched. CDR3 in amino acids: CASSPASGRYNEQFF. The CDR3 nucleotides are TGCGCCAGCAGCCCCGCTAGCGGGAGATACAATGAGCAGTTCTTC.

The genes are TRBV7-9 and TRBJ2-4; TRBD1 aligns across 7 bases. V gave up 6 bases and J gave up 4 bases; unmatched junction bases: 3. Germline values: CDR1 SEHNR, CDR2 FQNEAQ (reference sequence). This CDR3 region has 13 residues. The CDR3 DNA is TGTGCCAGCAGTGACAGGGAAAAAAACATTCAGTACTTC. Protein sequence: CASSDREKNIQYF.

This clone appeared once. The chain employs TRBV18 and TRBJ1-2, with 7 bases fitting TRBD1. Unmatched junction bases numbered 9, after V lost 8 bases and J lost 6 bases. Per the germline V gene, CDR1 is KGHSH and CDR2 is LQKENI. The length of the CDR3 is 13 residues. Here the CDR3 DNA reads TGTGCCAGCACTGGGACAGAAGCCAATGGCTACACCTTC. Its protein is CASTGTEANGYTF.

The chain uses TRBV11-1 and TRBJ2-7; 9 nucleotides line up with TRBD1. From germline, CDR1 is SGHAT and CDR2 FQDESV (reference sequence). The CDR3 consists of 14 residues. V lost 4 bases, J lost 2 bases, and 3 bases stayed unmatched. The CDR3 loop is CASSSGQGPYEQYF. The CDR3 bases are TGTGCCAGCAGCTCCGGACAGGGGCCCTACGAGCAGTACTTC. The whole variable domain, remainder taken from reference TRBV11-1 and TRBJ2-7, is EAEVAQSPRYKITEKSQAVAFWCDPISGHATLYWYRQILGQGPELLVQFQDESVVDDSQLPKDRFSAERLKGVDSTLKIQPAELGDSAMYLCASSSGQGPYEQYFGPGTRLTVT.

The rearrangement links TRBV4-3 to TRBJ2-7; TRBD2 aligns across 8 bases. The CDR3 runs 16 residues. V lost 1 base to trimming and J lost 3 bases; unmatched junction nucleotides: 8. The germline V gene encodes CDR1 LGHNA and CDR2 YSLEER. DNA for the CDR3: TGCGCCAGCAGCCAAGGGCAAAGCGGGGGCCTCTACGAGCAGTACTTC. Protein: CASSQGQSGGLYEQYF.

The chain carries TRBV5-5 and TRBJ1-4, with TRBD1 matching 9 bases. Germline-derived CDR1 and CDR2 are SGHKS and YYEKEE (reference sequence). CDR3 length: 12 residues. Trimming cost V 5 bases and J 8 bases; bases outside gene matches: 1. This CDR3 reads CASSGTGEKLFF. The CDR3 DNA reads TGTGCCAGCAGTGGGACAGGGGAAAAACTGTTTTTT.

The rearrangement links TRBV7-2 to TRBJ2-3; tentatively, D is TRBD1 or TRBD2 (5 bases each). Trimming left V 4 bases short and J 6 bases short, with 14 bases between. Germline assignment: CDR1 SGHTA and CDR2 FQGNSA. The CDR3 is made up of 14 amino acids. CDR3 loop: CASSSTGGEDTQYF. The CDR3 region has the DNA TGTGCCAGCAGCTCGACTGGGGGTGAGGATACGCAGTATTTT.

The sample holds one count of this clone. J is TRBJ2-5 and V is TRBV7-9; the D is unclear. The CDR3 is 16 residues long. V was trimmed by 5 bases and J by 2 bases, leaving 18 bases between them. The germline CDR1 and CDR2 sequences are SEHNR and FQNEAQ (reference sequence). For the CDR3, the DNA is TGTGCCAGCAGCCGGCTGGGCCGCATTAAACAAGAGACCCAGTACTTC. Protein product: CASSRLGRIKQETQYF.

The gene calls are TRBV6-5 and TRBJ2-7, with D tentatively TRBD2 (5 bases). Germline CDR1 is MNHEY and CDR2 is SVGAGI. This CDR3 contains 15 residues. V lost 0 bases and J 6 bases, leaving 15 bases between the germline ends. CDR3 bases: TGTGCCAGCAGTTACTCCAGCCGGGGTCGGAGCGAGCAGTACTTC. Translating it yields CASSYSSRGRSEQYF.

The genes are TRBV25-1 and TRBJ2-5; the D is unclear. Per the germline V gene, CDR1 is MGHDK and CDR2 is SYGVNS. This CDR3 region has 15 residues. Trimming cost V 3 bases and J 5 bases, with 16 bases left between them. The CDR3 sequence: CASSDSPTLQETQYF. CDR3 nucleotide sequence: TGTGCCAGCAGTGACAGCCCTACACTCCAGGAGACCCAGTACTTC. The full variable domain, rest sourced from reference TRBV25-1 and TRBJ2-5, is EADIYQTPRYLVIGTGKKITLECSQTMGHDKMYWYQQDPGMELHLIHYSYGVNSTEKGDLSSESTVSRIRTEHFPLTLESARPSHTSQYLCASSDSPTLQETQYFGPGTRLLVL.

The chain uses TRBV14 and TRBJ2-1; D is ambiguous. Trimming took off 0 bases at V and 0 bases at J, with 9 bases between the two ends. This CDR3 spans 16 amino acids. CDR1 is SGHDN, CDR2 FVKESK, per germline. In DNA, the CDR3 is TGTGCCAGCAGCCAAGATCGGAGTAGCTCCTACAATGAGCAGTTCTTC. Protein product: CASSQDRSSSYNEQFF.

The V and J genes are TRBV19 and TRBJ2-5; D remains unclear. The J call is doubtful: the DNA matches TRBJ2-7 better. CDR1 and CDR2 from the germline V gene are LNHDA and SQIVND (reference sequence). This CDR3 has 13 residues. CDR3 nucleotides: TGTGCCAGTAGTATTTACCCGCTCTACGAGCAGTACTTC. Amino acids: CASSIYPLYEQYF.

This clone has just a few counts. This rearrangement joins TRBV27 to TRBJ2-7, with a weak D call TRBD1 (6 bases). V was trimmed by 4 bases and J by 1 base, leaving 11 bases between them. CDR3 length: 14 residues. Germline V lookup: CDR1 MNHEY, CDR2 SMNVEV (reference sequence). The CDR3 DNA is TGTGCCAGCAGTTCGTGGGGGCAGTCCTACGAGCAGTACTTC. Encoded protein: CASSSWGQSYEQYF.